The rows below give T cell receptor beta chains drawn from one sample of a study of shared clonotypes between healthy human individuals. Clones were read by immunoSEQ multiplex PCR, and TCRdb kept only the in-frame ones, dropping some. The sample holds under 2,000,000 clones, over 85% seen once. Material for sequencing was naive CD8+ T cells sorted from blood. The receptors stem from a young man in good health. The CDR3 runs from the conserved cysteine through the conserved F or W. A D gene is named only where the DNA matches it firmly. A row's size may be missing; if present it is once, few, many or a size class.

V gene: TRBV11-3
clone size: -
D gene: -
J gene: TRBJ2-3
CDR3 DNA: TGTGCCAGCAGCGCGGGCGTAGCAGATACGCAGTATTTT
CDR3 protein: CASSAGVADTQYF

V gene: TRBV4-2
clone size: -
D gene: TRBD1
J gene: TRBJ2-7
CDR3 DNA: TGTGCCAGCAGCGAAGGGGACAGGGGAGGTTACGAGCAGTACTTC
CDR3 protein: CASSEGDRGGYEQYF

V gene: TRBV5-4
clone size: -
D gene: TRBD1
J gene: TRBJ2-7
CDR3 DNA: TGTGCCAGCTTCAACAGGGGGCAAAGCTACGAGCAGTACTTC
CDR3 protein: CASFNRGQSYEQYF

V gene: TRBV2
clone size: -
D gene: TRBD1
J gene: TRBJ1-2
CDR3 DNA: TGTGCCAGCAGTGAACCAGGGGGCTTATCCGATGGCTACACCTTC
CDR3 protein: CASSEPGGLSDGYTF

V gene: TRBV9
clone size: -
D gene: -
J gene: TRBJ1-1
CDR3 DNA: TGTGCCAGCAGCGTAGGGGGAGGCGAAGCTTTCTTT
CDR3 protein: CASSVGGGEAFF

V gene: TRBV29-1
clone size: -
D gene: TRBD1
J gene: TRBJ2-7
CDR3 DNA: TGCAGCGTTGAAGATCTTGACAGGGGGCTCAACGAGCAGTACTTC
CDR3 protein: CSVEDLDRGLNEQYF

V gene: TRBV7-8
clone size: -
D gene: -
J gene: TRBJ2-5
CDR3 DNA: TGTGCCAGCAGCTTAGGGTTCGGGCAGATACAAGAGACCCAGTACTTC
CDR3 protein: CASSLGFGQIQETQYF

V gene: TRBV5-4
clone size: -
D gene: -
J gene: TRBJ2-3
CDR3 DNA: TGTGCCAGCAGCTTGGGGCGGAGCACAGATACGCAGTATTTT
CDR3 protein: CASSLGRSTDTQYF

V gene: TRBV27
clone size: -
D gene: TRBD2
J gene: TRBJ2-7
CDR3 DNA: TGTGCCAGCAGTTTAGTGGGACTAGCGGGACCCTCCTACGAGCAGTACTTC
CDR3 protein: CASSLVGLAGPSYEQYF

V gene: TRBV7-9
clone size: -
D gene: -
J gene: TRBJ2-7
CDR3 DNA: TGTGCCAGCAGCGCGAGCGGTCCTTCCTACGAGCAGTACTTC
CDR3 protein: CASSASGPSYEQYF

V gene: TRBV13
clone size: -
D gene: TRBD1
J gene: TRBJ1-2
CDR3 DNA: TGTGCCAGCAGCTTGGGGACAGGGGAGTTTACCTATGGCTACACCTTC
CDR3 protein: CASSLGTGEFTYGYTF

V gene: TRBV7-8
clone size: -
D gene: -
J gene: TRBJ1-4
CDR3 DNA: TGTGCCAGCAGCCTTCAGGGTAGGGAGGAAAAACTGTTTTTT
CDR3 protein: CASSLQGREEKLFF

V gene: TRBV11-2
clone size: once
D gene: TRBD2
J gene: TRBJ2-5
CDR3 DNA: TGTGCCAGCAGCCGTATACCAGGCCTAGCGGGAGGAGAGACCCAGTACTTC
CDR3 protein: CASSRIPGLAGGETQYF

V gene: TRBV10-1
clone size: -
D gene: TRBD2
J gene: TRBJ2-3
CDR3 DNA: TGCGCCAGCAGTGACCACCCATCCGAACTAGCGGATACGCAGTATTTT
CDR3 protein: CASSDHPSELADTQYF

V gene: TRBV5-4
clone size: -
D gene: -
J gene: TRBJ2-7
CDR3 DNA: TGTGCCAGCAGCTCGGGACTCAACGAGCAGTACTTC
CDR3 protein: CASSSGLNEQYF

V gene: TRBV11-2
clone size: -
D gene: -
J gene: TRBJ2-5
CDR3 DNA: TGTGCCAGCACCCCTGCCGTATCGGAGACCCAGTACTTC
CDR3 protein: CASTPAVSETQYF

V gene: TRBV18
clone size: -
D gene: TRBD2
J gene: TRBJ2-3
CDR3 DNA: TGTGCCAGCTCACCAGGTAGCGGGGGCTTCACAGATACGCAGTATTTT
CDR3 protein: CASSPGSGGFTDTQYF

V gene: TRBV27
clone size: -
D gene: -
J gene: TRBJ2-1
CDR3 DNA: TGTGCCAGCAGTTCCGCGGAGAGCTCCTACAATGAGCAGTTCTTC
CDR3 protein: CASSSAESSYNEQFF